This record concerns one T cell receptor (beta chain) sequence. What it binds is unknown. After removal of 7 bases from V and 5 bases from J, the junction contained 5 bases not matched to a gene. Germline CDR1 and CDR2: MNHNS and SASEGT. The CDR3 is 13 amino acids. The entry originates in a study of graft-versus-host responses after intestinal transplantation. Study-wide context: Multivisceral, liver-intestinal, or isolated intestinal grafts were transplanted into recipients. Notes on the study in general: Association was observed between peak circulating GvH clone levels and early post-transplant HvG declines.

The protocol was immunoSEQ multiplex PCR, while the TCRdb copy is restricted to in-frame clones and leaves out a portion. The sample includes 40,000 to 60,000 clones, approximately 84% seen only once; the top ten take around 0.48%. The chain joins TRBV6-1 to TRBJ2-5; TRBD1 matches at 9 bases. The TCR originated in a human donor who was the organ donor for an intestinal transplant. The starting material was unstimulated CD4+ T cells sorted from spleen or lymph node cells, obtained before transplant. CDR3 region: CASNFGQGETQYF. In nucleotides, the CDR3 is TGTGCCAGCAACTTTGGACAGGGGGAGACCCAGTACTTC.